The clone carrying this T cell receptor (beta chain) came up many times. What it recognizes is unknown. The donor group consisted entirely of healthy Caucasians. The data were obtained in a study of identical twins. Study outcomes and limitations: There were fewer insertions in abundant cord blood beta clonotypes, but memory repertoires showed no such pattern.

The J segment lost 2 bases and the V segment lost 5 bases, leaving 8 bases of the junction unmatched. The germline CDR1 and CDR2 sequences are MGHDK and SYGVNS. This CDR3 comprises 15 residues. TCRdb fed the 5' RACE reads into MiXCR, producing one record per CDR3 protein. This sample has 250,000 to 300,000 distinct CDR3 sequences, with roughly 9% found just once. These data also featured in a second study, about yellow fever vaccine responses in identical twins.

The specimen was CD8+ T cells sorted from blood. This receptor was taken from a young woman in good health. The V call is TRBV25-1, the J call TRBJ2-7, with TRBD1 identical over 8 bases. CDR3 loop: CASSLTGGSAYEQYF. The CDR3 DNA reads as TGTGCCAGCAGTCTAACAGGGGGTTCCGCCTACGAGCAGTACTTC.